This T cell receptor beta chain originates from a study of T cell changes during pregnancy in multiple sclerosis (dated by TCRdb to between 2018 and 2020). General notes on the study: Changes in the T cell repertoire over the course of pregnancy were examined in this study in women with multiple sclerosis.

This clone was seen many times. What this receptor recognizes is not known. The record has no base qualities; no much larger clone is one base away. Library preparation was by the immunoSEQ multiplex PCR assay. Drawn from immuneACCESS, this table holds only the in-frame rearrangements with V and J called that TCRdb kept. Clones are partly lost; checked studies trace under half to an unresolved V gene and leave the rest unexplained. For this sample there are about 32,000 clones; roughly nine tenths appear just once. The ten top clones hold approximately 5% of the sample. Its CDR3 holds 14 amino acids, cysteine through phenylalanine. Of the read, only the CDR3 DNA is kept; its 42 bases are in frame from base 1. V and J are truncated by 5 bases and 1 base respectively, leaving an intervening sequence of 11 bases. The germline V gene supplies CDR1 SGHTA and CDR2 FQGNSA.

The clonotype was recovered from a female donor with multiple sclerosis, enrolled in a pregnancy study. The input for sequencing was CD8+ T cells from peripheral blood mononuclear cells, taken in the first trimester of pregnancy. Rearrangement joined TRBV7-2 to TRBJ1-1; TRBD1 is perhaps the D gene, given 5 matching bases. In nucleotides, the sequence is TGTGCCAGCAGCGGGGCAGCGGGGAACACTGAAGCTTTCTTT. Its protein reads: CASSGAAGNTEAFF.